This entry features one T cell receptor (beta chain) sequence. Its antigen is as yet unknown. V gave up 6 bases and J gave up 2 bases, with 15 bases separating them. The length of the CDR3 is 15 residues. The germline V gene has CDR1 MDHEN and CDR2 SYDVKM. This specimen comes from a study of regulatory T cells in long-lasting Graves disease. Investigators prepared the TCR beta libraries by applying iRepertoire HTBI primers and Arm-PCR of CDR3 regions. TCRdb called the multiplex PCR reads again in MiXCR, with one record for every CDR3 protein. There are 320,000 or so distinct CDR3 sequences in the sample; 15% to 20% occur only once, and approximately 35% lies in the top ten. Time point here: newly diagnosed GD, antithyroid drugs for less than 3 months. With RNA extracted from PBMCs as input, the TCR library was made. Study-wide results and limits: The study examined only peripheral blood, not thyroid tissue.

The TCR originated in a female donor with Graves disease. This sample comprised peripheral blood mononuclear cells (PBMCs), obtained at new diagnosis, from a patient treated with antithyroid drugs. The V and J genes are TRBV28 and TRBJ2-3; a weak D match, TRBD2 (5 bases). This CDR3 is CASRGAARSTDTQYF. In DNA, the CDR3 is TGTGCCAGCAGGGGAGCGGCGCGGTCCACAGATACGCAGTATTTT.